The 30 T cell receptor beta chains below come from one sample, sequenced in a study of T cell responses to AZD1222 COVID-19 vaccine. Libraries were prepared by immunoSEQ multiplex PCR; TCRdb keeps only in-frame clonotypes and omits some of them. The sample lists around 80,000 clones, more than 90% occurring once. The source material was peripheral blood, sampled on day 0 of AZD1222 vaccination. The origin of the receptors is an adult in good health.

The genes are TRBV7-3 and TRBJ2-1, with D uncertain. Germline CDR1 reads SGHTA; CDR2 reads FQGTGA. CDR3 length: 13 residues. V lost 5 bases and J lost 4, with 9 bases in between. The CDR3 sequence: CASSESLYNEQFF. The CDR3 DNA reads TGTGCCAGCAGCGAGTCACTGTACAATGAGCAGTTCTTC.

This clone showed up just once. CDR3 DNA: TGTGCCAGCAGCTTGGAAAACGGACAGGGCAGCTCCTACGAGCAGTACTTC. Protein product: CASSLENGQGSSYEQYF. The chain uses TRBV5-6 and TRBJ2-7; 8 nucleotides match TRBD1. Germline-derived CDR1 and CDR2 are SGHDT and YYEEEE. The trim removed 0 bases at V and 0 bases at J, leaving 8 bases unmatched. This CDR3 contains 17 residues.

The J gene is TRBJ2-6, the V gene TRBV3-1 (or the pseudogene TRBV3-2); tentatively, D is TRBD2 (5 bases). V lost 2 bases, J lost 1 base, and 15 bases lay in between. CDR1 is LGHDT, CDR2 YNNKEL, per germline (reference sequence). This CDR3 is 18 amino acids long. In DNA form, the CDR3 reads TGTGCCAGCAGCCAAATCTTAAGGGAGAGGTCTGGGGCCAACGTCCTGACTTTC. Translation: CASSQILRERSGANVLTF.

This chain uses TRBV7-2 with TRBJ2-1, with 9 bases identical to TRBD2. The ends lost 10 bases at V and 6 bases at J; junction bases unmatched: 7. Germline V gene lookup returns CDR1 SGHTA and CDR2 FQGNSA. The CDR3 has 13 amino acids. In DNA, the CDR3 is TGTGCCACCGGCGGGGGGGCCCCCAATGAGCAGTTCTTC. Its translation is CATGGGAPNEQFF.

The J gene is TRBJ2-5, the V gene TRBV10-3; TRBD1 might be the D (6 bases). The CDR3 is made up of 14 amino acids. The V gene's germline CDR1 is ENHRY and CDR2 SYGVKD. V dropped 5 bases and J dropped 5 bases, with 15 bases sitting between them. DNA of the CDR3: TGTGCCATCAGTAAGGAGAGGGGGTACGAGACCCAGTACTTC. Protein sequence: CAISKERGYETQYF.

The chain joins TRBV7-9 to TRBJ2-3; no firm D call. The V end was cut by 5 bases, the J end by 6 bases, with 6 bases between. This CDR3 contains 11 residues. Per the germline V gene, CDR1 is SEHNR and CDR2 is FQNEAQ (reference sequence). CDR3 bases: TGTGCCAGCAGCACATCGGATACGCAGTATTTT. Amino acids: CASSTSDTQYF.

The chain has TRBV11-2 and TRBJ2-3; 7 bases agree with TRBD2. Per the germline V gene, CDR1 is SGHAT and CDR2 is FQNNGV. The CDR3 totals 16 residues. J gave up 3 bases and V 5 bases, and 11 bases lay outside the gene matches. This CDR3 reads CASSPLLRGNTDTQYF. In DNA form, the CDR3 reads TGTGCCAGCAGCCCGCTGTTGCGGGGGAATACAGATACGCAGTATTTT.

The V call is TRBV19, the J call TRBJ1-1; D remains unclear. Trimming took off 2 bases at V and 1 base at J, with 8 bases between the two ends. This CDR3 contains 14 residues. In germline, CDR1 is LNHDA, CDR2 SQIVND (reference sequence). In DNA, the CDR3 is TGTGCCAGTAGTATAAGGGAAACGAACACTGAAGCTTTCTTT. Translation gives CASSIRETNTEAFF.

The sample holds one count of this clone. The CDR3 DNA sequence: TGCGCCAGCAGCCAATTAAGCGGGGGCGAATACCAAGAGACCCAGTACTTC. It specifies CASSQLSGGEYQETQYF. This chain joins TRBV4-3 and TRBJ2-5; 8 bases fit TRBD2. This CDR3 region has 17 residues. Germline assignment: CDR1 LGHNA and CDR2 YSLEER. The V segment lost 2 bases and the J segment 0 bases; nucleotides outside the gene matches: 8.

This chain links TRBV5-1 with TRBJ1-4; D gene unclear. Trimming removed 4 bases from V and 0 bases from J, with 10 bases in between. CDR1 is SGHRS and CDR2 is YFSETQ in the germline V gene. There are 15 residues in the CDR3. The CDR3 DNA is TGCGCCAGCAGCCAGGAGGGAGCAACTAATGAAAAACTGTTTTTT. This encodes CASSQEGATNEKLFF.

This rearrangement joins TRBV5-1 to TRBJ2-7; D not certain. V was pared by 1 base and J by 0 bases, with 20 bases between. This CDR3 comprises 18 residues. The V gene's germline CDR1 is SGHRS and CDR2 YFSETQ. The CDR3 loop is CASSLNPPGLRLSYEQYF. CDR3 DNA: TGCGCCAGCAGCTTGAACCCCCCTGGCCTTCGGCTCTCCTACGAGCAGTACTTC. Complete variable domain (other parts from reference TRBV5-1 and TRBJ2-7): KAGVTQTPRYLIKTRGQQVTLSCSPISGHRSVSWYQQTPGQGLQFLFEYFSETQRNKGNFPGRFSGRQFSNSRSEMNVSTLELGDSALYLCASSLNPPGLRLSYEQYFGPGTRLTVT.

The chain combines TRBV25-1 with TRBJ1-6; TRBD1 matches at 8 bases. The CDR3 length is 15 residues. V was pared by 4 bases and J by 6 bases, with 5 bases of the junction left unmatched. The germline CDR1 and CDR2 sequences are MGHDK and SYGVNS. CDR3 coding DNA: TGTGCCAGCAGTGCCGGACAGGGTCGTAATTCACCCCTCCACTTT. Translating it yields CASSAGQGRNSPLHF.

CDR3 bases: TGTGCCAGCAGTGAAGTGTTTGGGGGGAATTCACCCCTCCACTTT. It encodes CASSEVFGGNSPLHF. This chain joins TRBV6-1 and TRBJ1-6; D might be TRBD1 (5 bases). Trimming took 1 base from V and 7 from J, leaving 11 bases between them. This CDR3 has 15 residues. The germline gives CDR1 MNHNS, CDR2 SASEGT.

This clone showed up just once. The rearrangement links TRBV12-1 to TRBJ1-5; the D call of TRBD1 is as the table states it, not checked on the DNA. TRBV12-1 is a pseudogene segment. The CDR3 spans 17 residues. CDR3 loop: CASSYRTGDWVNQPQHF. In nucleotides, the CDR3 is TGTGCCAGCAGCTATCGGACAGGGGATTGGGTGAATCAGCCCCAGCATTTT.

The chain recombines TRBV7-8 with TRBJ1-2, with TRBD1 identical over 9 bases. CDR1 SGHVS and CDR2 FQNEAQ come from the germline V gene. The CDR3 spans 14 residues. The trim removed 5 bases at V and 4 bases at J, leaving 5 bases unmatched. In DNA, the CDR3 is TGTGCCAGCAGCGCGAAGGACAGGGGCTATGGCTACACCTTC. Encoded protein: CASSAKDRGYGYTF.

CDR3 sequence: CASIPLARDTEAFF. CDR3 DNA: TGTGCCAGCATTCCCCTGGCTCGGGACACTGAAGCTTTCTTT. This chain connects TRBV6-5 to TRBJ1-1; D unresolved. The CDR3 sequence is 14 residues long. The V gene lost 7 bases and the J gene lost 3 bases, with 15 bases spanning the gap. Germline V gene sequence: CDR1 MNHEY, CDR2 SVGAGI.

The chain employs TRBV3-1 (or the pseudogene TRBV3-2) and TRBJ2-5, with D unclear. The V and J ends lost 4 bases and 5 bases respectively, with 8 bases between them. Germline CDR1 and CDR2: LGHDT and YNNKEL (reference sequence). CDR3 length equals 12 residues. CDR3 in amino acids: CASSPVTETQYF. As DNA, the CDR3 is TGTGCCAGCAGCCCCGTGACCGAGACCCAGTACTTC.

This clone has more than one count but fewer than ten. This sequence joins TRBV12-2 and TRBJ1-1. TRBV12-2 is a pseudogene segment. This CDR3 has 12 residues. CDR3: CASRFGGTEAFF. The DNA of the CDR3 is TGTGCAAGTCGCTTTGGGGGGACTGAAGCTTTCTTT.

The chain joins TRBV5-4 to TRBJ2-5, with 13 bases fitting TRBD2. V was clipped by 3 bases and J by 5 bases; unmatched bases: 7. CDR1 is SGHNT and CDR2 is YYREEE in the germline V gene (reference sequence). The CDR3 has 16 amino acids. Written as DNA, the CDR3 is TGTGCCAGCAGCTCGCTAACTAGCGGGGGGGCCGAGACCCAGTACTTC. Its translation: CASSSLTSGGAETQYF. Supplemented by reference TRBV5-4 and TRBJ2-5, the full variable domain reads ETGVTQSPTHLIKTRGQQVTLRCSSQSGHNTVSWYQQALGQGPQFIFQYYREEENGRGNFPPRFSGLQFPNYSSELNVNALELDDSALYLCASSSLTSGGAETQYFGPGTRLLVL.

J is TRBJ1-4 and V is TRBV2; D is ambiguous. Trimming pared 4 bases from V and 8 bases from J, leaving 11 bases between. Germline loops: CDR1 SNHLY, CDR2 FYNNEI. This CDR3 is 13 amino acids long. The CDR3 sequence: CASSVLEVEKLFF. In DNA form, the CDR3 reads TGTGCCAGCAGTGTCCTGGAGGTCGAAAAACTGTTTTTT.

This chain joins TRBV19 and TRBJ2-2, with 9 bases aligning to TRBD1. The ends lost 7 bases at V and 7 bases at J; junction bases unmatched: 7. The V gene's germline CDR1 is LNHDA and CDR2 SQIVND (reference sequence). This CDR3 is 14 amino acids long. The CDR3 DNA reads TGTGCCAGTAATTCCTACAGGGGGCACGGGGAGCTGTTTTTT. This gives the protein CASNSYRGHGELFF.

CDR3 coding DNA: TGTGCCAGCAGCTTAGACAGGACTAGTAGCAATCAGCCCCAGCATTTT. Protein sequence: CASSLDRTSSNQPQHF. J is TRBJ1-5 and V is TRBV11-2; D uncertain. The CDR3 is made up of 16 amino acids. V lost 0 bases, J lost 0 bases, and 9 bases lay in between. CDR1 is SGHAT and CDR2 is FQNNGV in the germline V gene. Full variable domain (outside the CDR3, taken from reference TRBV11-2 and TRBJ1-5): EAGVAQSPRYKIIEKRQSVAFWCNPISGHATLYWYQQILGQGPKLLIQFQNNGVVDDSQLPKDRFSAERLKGVDSTLKIQPAKLEDSAVYLCASSLDRTSSNQPQHFGDGTRLSIL.

This rearrangement joins TRBV11-2 to TRBJ1-4, with a possible D match to TRBD1 (5 bases). Trimming took 3 bases from V and 2 from J, leaving 10 bases between them. The CDR3 covers 15 residues. Looked up from germline, CDR1 is SGHAT and CDR2 is FQNNGV. The CDR3 reads CASSLSTATNEKLFF. The CDR3 bases are TGTGCCAGCAGCTTGTCGACAGCGACTAATGAAAAACTGTTTTTT.

The chain joins TRBV7-2 to TRBJ1-3; possible D gene TRBD1, 6 bases. Germline loops: CDR1 SGHTA, CDR2 FQGNSA. The CDR3 length is 17 residues. V was shortened by 5 bases and J by 0 bases, with 17 bases between the two germline ends. The CDR3 sequence is CASSPGGAGSSGNTIYF. The DNA of the CDR3 is TGTGCCAGCAGCCCGGGGGGGGCAGGCAGCTCTGGAAACACCATATATTTT.

The chain couples TRBV10-3 to TRBJ1-1; 9 positions match TRBD1. CDR1 ENHRY and CDR2 SYGVKD come from the germline V gene. The V and J ends lost 6 bases and 2 bases, in that order; junction bases with no gene match: 7. The CDR3 runs 15 residues. CDR3 residues: CAIRGQGQGNTEAFF. The CDR3 DNA reads TGTGCCATCAGAGGGCAGGGACAGGGAAACACTGAAGCTTTCTTT.

J is TRBJ1-2 and V is TRBV19, with TRBD1 matching 10 bases. Germline V lookup: CDR1 LNHDA, CDR2 SQIVND (reference sequence). The length of the CDR3 is 15 residues. The V gene end was trimmed by 5 bases and the J gene end by 2 bases; junction bases not matched to a gene: 5. The CDR3 here is CASSERGQGNYGYTF. The CDR3 DNA reads TGTGCCAGTAGTGAGAGGGGACAGGGGAACTATGGCTACACCTTC. Using reference TRBV19 and TRBJ1-2 for the parts outside the CDR3, the full variable domain is DGGITQSPKYLFRKEGQNVTLSCEQNLNHDAMYWYRQDPGQGLRLIYYSQIVNDFQKGDIAEGYSVSREKKESFPLTVTSAQKNPTAFYLCASSERGQGNYGYTFGSGTRLTVV.

V and J are TRBV5-6 and TRBJ2-1; maybe TRBD2 (5 bases). CDR1 is SGHDT and CDR2 is YYEEEE in the germline V gene. The CDR3 extends over 17 amino acids. Trimming shortened V by 0 bases and J by 0 bases, and 13 bases separated the two germline ends. CDR3 bases: TGTGCCAGCAGCTTGGTTGAGGTCCGGGGCTCCTACAATGAGCAGTTCTTC. This translates into CASSLVEVRGSYNEQFF.

The genes are TRBV5-4 and TRBJ1-2; D may be TRBD1 (5 bases). This CDR3 has 14 residues. Trimming removed 4 bases from V and 2 bases from J, with 12 bases in between. The germline gives CDR1 SGHNT, CDR2 YYREEE (reference sequence). CDR3 DNA: TGTGCCAGCAGCCTTAAGAGACAGAACTATGGCTACACCTTC. As protein: CASSLKRQNYGYTF. Together with reference TRBV5-4 and TRBJ1-2, the CDR3 gives the full variable domain: ETGVTQSPTHLIKTRGQQVTLRCSSQSGHNTVSWYQQALGQGPQFIFQYYREEENGRGNFPPRFSGLQFPNYSSELNVNALELDDSALYLCASSLKRQNYGYTFGSGTRLTVV.

This chain links TRBV9 with TRBJ1-2, with no clear D. The CDR3 is 11 residues long. V was clipped by 0 bases and J by 8 bases, with 5 bases between them. Germline values: CDR1 SGDLS, CDR2 YYNGEE. The DNA for the CDR3 is TGTGCCAGCAGCGTAGGCTGGGGCTACACCTTC. Translation: CASSVGWGYTF.

The rearrangement uses TRBV10-3 and TRBJ2-2; D may be TRBD1 (5 bases). The V end was cut by 0 bases, the J end by 0 bases, with 11 bases between. Germline V gives CDR1 ENHRY, CDR2 SYGVKD. The CDR3 contains 17 residues. CDR3 region: CAISESGQLTNTGELFF. The CDR3 DNA reads as TGTGCCATCAGTGAGTCGGGGCAGCTTACGAACACCGGGGAGCTGTTTTTT.